Presented here are 18 T cell receptor beta chains from one specimen sequenced in a study of early T cells in non-severe SARS-CoV-2 infection. MiXCR was run by TCRdb on the 5' RACE reads, yielding one entry per CDR3 protein. The data show approximately 70,000 distinct CDR3 sequences, with more than 4% seen just once and less than 9.5% held by the top ten. The input for sequencing was whole blood, taken at baseline. Receptor source: an adult who was a healthcare worker with PCR-confirmed SARS-CoV-2 infection or an uninfected control (not recorded which).

Many counts were recorded for this clonotype. The V call is TRBV7-2, the J call TRBJ2-7; D ambiguous. Per germline, CDR1 SGHTA and CDR2 FQGNSA. CDR3 size: 13 residues. Trimming shortened V by 5 bases and J by 3 bases, and 11 bases separated the two germline ends. The CDR3 DNA sequence: TGTGCCAGCAGCCAGAATGGGATCTACGAGCAGTACTTC. This codes for CASSQNGIYEQYF.

In this sample, this clonotype turned up many times. The chain uses TRBV4-1 and TRBJ2-1; 8 positions agree with TRBD2. The CDR3 runs to 14 residues. The ends lost 1 base at V and 9 bases at J; junction bases unmatched: 5. Germline values: CDR1 MGHRA, CDR2 YSYEKL. CDR3 nucleotide sequence: TGCGCCAGCAGCCAAGGGTTCAGCGGGAGTGAGCAGTTCTTC. Its translation: CASSQGFSGSEQFF.

J is TRBJ1-1 and V is TRBV7-2; the D is unclear. The length of the CDR3 is 14 residues. Germline CDR1 is SGHTA and CDR2 is FQGNSA. The V end lost 3 bases, the J end lost 0 bases, and 8 bases lay between the germline ends. The CDR3 nucleotides are TGTGCCAGCAGCTTGCAAGCTTTGAACACTGAAGCTTTCTTT. It yields the protein CASSLQALNTEAFF.

This clonotype was seen more than once but under ten times. This rearrangement joins TRBV27 to TRBJ1-1, with D possibly being TRBD1 (6 bases). V was trimmed by 5 bases and J by 7 bases, leaving 17 bases between them. The CDR3 extends over 14 amino acids. The V gene's germline CDR1 is MNHEY and CDR2 SMNVEV (reference sequence). CDR3 sequence reads: CASSATGSRDEAFF. CDR3 nucleotide sequence: TGTGCCAGCAGTGCGACAGGTTCAAGGGATGAAGCTTTCTTT.

V and J are TRBV12-3 or TRBV12-4 and TRBJ2-1; TRBD1 aligns across 9 bases. Losses at the gene ends were 3 bases for V and 4 bases for J; bases not matched to a gene: 4. CDR3 length: 15 residues. Here the CDR3 DNA reads TGTGCCAGCAGTTTTACCGGGACAGGGTACAATGAGCAGTTCTTC. Translated, it gives CASSFTGTGYNEQFF.

This clonotype appeared many times. CDR3 sequence: CASSLWASASTDTQYF. CDR3 DNA: TGTGCCAGCAGTTTATGGGCTAGCGCTAGCACAGATACGCAGTATTTT. The rearrangement uses TRBV28 and TRBJ2-3, with D possibly being TRBD2 (6 bases). With 0 bases removed from V and 0 bases from J, the gap between germline ends came to 10 bases. The CDR3 consists of 16 residues. The germline V gene has CDR1 MDHEN and CDR2 SYDVKM.

At least ten counts were recorded for this clonotype. The gene calls are TRBV6-1 and TRBJ1-2; D remains unclear. Trimming took 2 bases from V and 8 from J, leaving 15 bases between them. Germline CDR1 is MNHNS and CDR2 is SASEGT. CDR3 length: 14 amino acids. This CDR3 is CASSERGATNGYTF. CDR3 bases: TGTGCCAGCAGTGAACGAGGAGCAACCAACGGCTACACCTTC.

In its sample, this clonotype was seen many times. The chain employs TRBV11-2 and TRBJ2-2; no reliable D call. Germline CDR1 SGHAT, CDR2 FQNNGV. The CDR3 is 13 residues long. The V end was cut by 1 base, the J end by 5 bases, with 5 bases between. This CDR3 is CASSLGRTGELFF. The CDR3 DNA reads as TGTGCCAGCAGCTTAGGGCGTACCGGGGAGCTGTTTTTT.

This clonotype showed up many times. This chain links TRBV5-6 with TRBJ1-5; D is perhaps TRBD1 (5 bases). The V and J ends lost 4 bases and 8 bases respectively, with 13 bases between them. The germline V gene has CDR1 SGHDT and CDR2 YYEEEE. The CDR3 is 13 amino acids. The CDR3 region has the DNA TGTGCCAGCAGCCTCGGGGGACGTGAGCCCCAGCATTTT. Translation gives CASSLGGREPQHF.

The V gene is TRBV4-1, the J gene TRBJ2-7; TRBD1 matches at 10 bases. The CDR3 is 14 residues long. With 4 bases clipped from V and 3 bases from J, the junction kept 3 bases outside the gene matches. Germline V CDR1 and CDR2: MGHRA, YSYEKL. The CDR3 spells CASSRTGGSYEQYF. The DNA for the CDR3 is TGCGCCAGCAGCCGGACAGGGGGAAGCTACGAGCAGTACTTC.

This clonotype was recorded at least ten times. The J gene is TRBJ2-2, the V gene TRBV20-1, with no clear D. V gave up 5 bases and J gave up 5 bases, with 9 bases separating them. The CDR3 has 12 amino acids. Germline V CDR1 and CDR2: DFQATT, SNEGSKA (reference sequence). CDR3 sequence reads: CSALDRTGELFF. In DNA form, the CDR3 reads TGCAGTGCTTTAGACCGGACCGGGGAGCTGTTTTTT.

This clonotype was seen many times. J is TRBJ2-4 and V is TRBV10-2; TRBD1 is a possible D gene (6 bases). The V end lost 2 bases, the J end lost 8 bases, and 13 bases lay between the germline ends. This CDR3 has 14 residues. Looked up from germline, CDR1 is WSHSY and CDR2 is SAAADI. The CDR3 nucleotides are TGCGCCAGCAGTGAGCCAGGGGATACGGACATTCAGTACTTC. Its translation is CASSEPGDTDIQYF.

This clonotype has at least ten counts. The chain is built from TRBV25-1 and TRBJ1-2, with a weak D call TRBD1 (5 bases). Germline V gene data show CDR1 as MGHDK and CDR2 as SYGVNS. Trimming stripped 11 bases from V and 4 bases from J, with 26 bases between. The CDR3 contains 16 residues. The CDR3 sequence is CASAGGTPGRAYGYTF. Written as DNA, the CDR3 is TGTGCCTCGGCGGGCGGGACTCCCGGGCGGGCCTATGGCTACACCTTC.

This clonotype was counted ten times or more. The rearrangement links TRBV6-5 to TRBJ2-6; 12 bases fit TRBD1. This CDR3 comprises 19 residues. V lost 2 bases to trimming and J lost 4 bases; unmatched junction nucleotides: 9. Germline CDR1 and CDR2: MNHEY and SVGAGI. CDR3 loop: CASSYRPGQGAGGANVLTF. The CDR3 coding sequence is TGTGCCAGCAGTTACCGACCGGGACAGGGGGCGGGAGGGGCCAACGTCCTGACTTTC.

This clonotype was found many times. The genes are TRBV20-1 and TRBJ2-3; D gene ambiguous. The V end was cut by 0 bases, the J end by 5 bases, with 6 bases between. The CDR3 is made up of 12 amino acids. Germline V gene lookup returns CDR1 DFQATT and CDR2 SNEGSKA (reference sequence). This CDR3 reads CSARDMGDTQYF. CDR3 in DNA: TGCAGTGCTAGAGATATGGGAGATACGCAGTATTTT.

This clonotype has a count of ten or more. This sequence joins TRBV29-1 and TRBJ2-7; D possibly matches TRBD1 or TRBD2 (5 bases each). Trimming removed 2 bases from V and 2 bases from J, with 10 bases in between. The CDR3 loop spans 13 amino acids. Germline CDR1 is SQVTM and CDR2 is ANQGSEA. The CDR3 DNA is TGCAGCGTTGAAAATGAGGGGACCTACGAGCAGTACTTC. Its translation: CSVENEGTYEQYF.

This clonotype was seen at least ten times. The chain carries TRBV5-4 and TRBJ1-2; D is unresolved. The V end lost 6 bases, the J end lost 6 bases, and 15 bases lay between the germline ends. CDR1 is SGHNT, CDR2 YYREEE, per germline (reference sequence). This CDR3 is 13 amino acids long. CDR3 loop: CASTNNPLNGYTF. CDR3 DNA: TGTGCCAGCACCAACAATCCGTTGAATGGCTACACCTTC.

The chain joins TRBV19 to TRBJ2-3; unclear D gene. The CDR3 runs to 15 residues. CDR1 is LNHDA, CDR2 SQIVND, per germline (reference sequence). V shed 3 bases and J shed 2 bases, with 12 bases lying between them. The chain's CDR3 is CASSMVSYITDTQYF. CDR3 nucleotides: TGTGCCAGTAGTATGGTGAGCTACATCACAGATACGCAGTATTTT.